This TCR beta chain was recovered during a study of regulatory T cells in long-lasting Graves disease. General observations from the study: Possibly, too few samples lowered accuracy. Among samples with persistent disease, TRBV28, TRBJ1-2 and TRBJ2-5 were favored.

Arm-PCR of CDR3 regions with iRepertoire HTBI primers generated TCR beta libraries. MiXCR, applied by TCRdb to the multiplex PCR reads, yields one record per CDR3 protein. The sample gives about 290,000 distinct CDR3 sequences, around 21% of which show up once; around three fifths is in the top ten. Details on this clonotype: Its specificity is unknown.

There are 16 residues in the CDR3. Germline-derived CDR1 and CDR2 are SGHVS and FNYEAQ. V lost 5 bases to trimming and J lost 0 bases; unmatched junction nucleotides: 6. Regarding time point: persistent/refractory GD, antithyroid drugs over 5 years with positive TRAb. There was RNA extracted from PBMCs, and the TCR library was made from it. Patients all came to the study from an endocrinology department in Xi'an, China. This material consisted of peripheral blood mononuclear cells (PBMCs), taken when the disease was refractory, from a patient treated with antithyroid drugs. The chain employs TRBV7-6 and TRBJ2-1; TRBD2 agrees at 8 bases. This receptor was obtained from a female donor with Graves disease. The CDR3 protein is CASSPRTSLSYNEQFF. In DNA form, the CDR3 reads TGTGCCAGCAGCCCGAGGACTAGCCTCTCCTACAATGAGCAGTTCTTC.